The following is a TCR beta chain sequence with its context. A junction boundary mismatches the germline segment, possibly from a read error. One Seattle source followed patients from active infection through their disease course. In the original analysis: Estimation of nucleated cell counts relied on the amplification of reference gene primers. Sequencing used immunoSEQ multiplex PCR; TCRdb keeps in-frame clones, though not all of them. V and J calls and clone size are those listed in that table; D and trimming were worked out from the DNA. The sample shows a few hundred thousand clones, 85% to 90% of them seen only once. The source of the sample is a study of blood T cell repertoires in COVID-19. The wider study: Researchers got acute and convalescent COVID-19 samples from the United States, Italy and Spain. From T cells, B-cell-depleted T cells, or PBMCs came the material, which was cDNA or gDNA.

Germline V gives CDR1 SNHLY, CDR2 FYNNEI. The CDR3 is 14 residues long. This clonotype was obtained from a woman between 50 and 59 years old with COVID-19, enrolled during active disease. The chain couples TRBV2 to TRBJ1-6; weak D call: TRBD1 (5 bases). The sequenced sample was peripheral blood. This CDR3 is CASGDGARGSPLHF. CDR3 DNA sequence: TGTGCCAGCGGTGATGGGGCGCGAGGTTCACCCCTCCACTTT.